Below are 14 T cell receptor beta chains sequenced from a single sample in a study of blood T cells in healthy people across ages. Using a J-beta primer mix together with a sample-barcoded 5' primer, a second PCR was run for roughly 7 to 12 cycles. TCRdb called the 5' RACE reads again in MiXCR, with one record for every CDR3 protein. This sample carries 1,300,000 or so distinct CDR3 sequences, 45% to 70% of them seen once, and the ten largest clones take about 6.7%. The sample was blood. All receptors come from a man younger than 30 in good health.

On this clonotype itself: A much larger clone is a single base away; this may be a read error. This chain joins TRBV20-1 and TRBJ2-7, with D uncertain. V lost 5 bases and J 2 bases, leaving 13 bases between the germline ends. The V gene's germline CDR1 is DFQATT and CDR2 SNEGSKA (reference sequence). CDR3 length: 13 residues. CDR3 nucleotides: TGCAGTGCTTGCGGCTGGACCCCCTACGAGCAGTACTTC. Amino acid sequence: CSACGWTPYEQYF.

This clonotype was picked up one time. The rearrangement links TRBV4-1 to TRBJ2-7; tentatively, D is TRBD1 (6 bases). The DNA end is more similar to TRBJ2-5, so the J call may be wrong. The CDR3 has 15 residues. Germline-derived CDR1 and CDR2 are MGHRA and YSYEKL. The CDR3, as DNA: TGCGCCAGCAGCCAAGATGAGGGGGTAACGGAGACCCAGTACTTC. Protein product: CASSQDEGVTETQYF.

The J gene is TRBJ2-1, the V gene TRBV6-2 or TRBV6-3; D unresolved. Germline loops: CDR1 MNHEY, CDR2 SVGEGT. The CDR3 sequence is 16 residues long. V gave up 2 bases and J gave up 0 bases, with 11 bases separating them. The CDR3 protein is CASSYVPVPSYNEQFF. As DNA, the CDR3 is TGTGCCAGCAGTTACGTCCCAGTACCCTCCTACAATGAGCAGTTCTTC.

The chain joins TRBV25-1 to TRBJ2-1; D remains ambiguous. V gave up 3 bases and J gave up 0 bases, with 9 bases separating them. Per germline, CDR1 MGHDK and CDR2 SYGVNS. This CDR3 has 15 amino acids. CDR3 bases: TGTGCCAGCAGTGACTACCGCATCTCCTACAATGAGCAGTTCTTC. This sequence encodes CASSDYRISYNEQFF.

The CDR3 loop is CASIATSGRKIEETQYF. The CDR3 region has the DNA TGTGCCAGCATCGCCACTAGCGGGAGGAAGATTGAGGAGACCCAGTACTTC. The chain couples TRBV21-1 to TRBJ2-5; the table calls TRBD2, which could not be checked here. TRBV21-1 is recorded as a pseudogene. The CDR3 is 17 residues long.

The V gene is TRBV13, the J gene TRBJ2-6; TRBD2 is a possible D gene (5 bases). Germline V gene data show CDR1 as PRHDT and CDR2 as FYEKMQ (reference sequence). This CDR3 is built from 20 residues. The V end lost 3 bases, the J end lost 0 bases, and 21 bases lay between the germline ends. CDR3 loop: CASSLRESSHKDSGANVLTF. The CDR3 DNA sequence: TGTGCCAGCAGCTTGAGGGAGAGCAGCCACAAAGACTCTGGGGCCAACGTCCTGACTTTC. The variable domain in full, completed from reference TRBV13 and TRBJ2-6, reads AAGVIQSPRHLIKEKRETATLKCYPIPRHDTVYWYQQGPGQDPQFLISFYEKMQSDKGSIPDRFSAQQFSDYHSELNMSSLELGDSALYFCASSLRESSHKDSGANVLTFGAGSRLTVL.

This clonotype has just a few counts. V usage is TRBV25-1 and J usage is TRBJ1-3; D is unclear. Germline V gives CDR1 MGHDK, CDR2 SYGVNS. The CDR3 covers 14 residues. V lost 3 bases, J lost 0 bases, and 6 bases lay in between. The CDR3 is CASSELLSGNTIYF. For the CDR3, the DNA is TGTGCCAGCAGTGAGCTACTCTCTGGAAACACCATATATTTT.

The chain joins TRBV5-1 to TRBJ1-3; maybe TRBD1 (5 bases). Trimming shortened V by 2 bases and J by 4 bases, and 13 bases separated the two germline ends. Per the germline V gene, CDR1 is SGHRS and CDR2 is YFSETQ. The CDR3 is 15 amino acids. The CDR3 sequence is CASSFAGRDGNTIYF. CDR3 bases: TGCGCCAGCAGCTTTGCAGGGAGGGACGGAAACACCATATATTTT. Complete variable domain (other parts from reference TRBV5-1 and TRBJ1-3): KAGVTQTPRYLIKTRGQQVTLSCSPISGHRSVSWYQQTPGQGLQFLFEYFSETQRNKGNFPGRFSGRQFSNSRSEMNVSTLELGDSALYLCASSFAGRDGNTIYFGEGSWLTVV.

This clonotype appeared a few times. The chain couples TRBV27 to TRBJ1-4, with unresolved D. Per germline, CDR1 MNHEY and CDR2 SMNVEV (reference sequence). The CDR3 runs to 13 residues. The V gene lost 11 bases and the J gene lost 4 bases, with 14 bases spanning the gap. The CDR3: CAVSRTYNEKLFF. CDR3 coding DNA: TGTGCCGTGTCCCGAACCTATAATGAAAAACTGTTTTTT.

The gene calls are TRBV6-1 and TRBJ1-2; D uncertain. The V end was cut by 6 bases, the J end by 0 bases, with 11 bases between. Germline V CDR1 and CDR2: MNHNS, SASEGT. This CDR3 has 14 amino acids. CDR3 sequence: CASRREVANYGYTF. CDR3 in DNA: TGTGCCAGCAGAAGGGAAGTAGCTAACTATGGCTACACCTTC.

This chain connects TRBV28 to TRBJ2-3; D not certain. Trimming removed 4 bases at V and 1 base at J, with 9 bases between. This CDR3 has 14 residues. Looked up from germline, CDR1 is MDHEN and CDR2 is SYDVKM. The CDR3 is CASSYQMGTDTQYF. In DNA form, the CDR3 reads TGTGCCAGCAGTTACCAAATGGGCACAGATACGCAGTATTTT.

This clonotype occurred a few times. The rearrangement uses TRBV12-5 and TRBJ2-7; no definite D call. This CDR3 has 11 amino acids. The V gene lost 5 bases and the J gene lost 2 bases, with 4 bases spanning the gap. Germline assignment: CDR1 LGHNT and CDR2 FRNRAP. CDR3 nucleotide sequence: TGTGCTAGTGGTCCCACCTACGAGCAGTACTTC. Protein sequence: CASGPTYEQYF.

CDR3 region: CASSFNLRGAETEAFF. The CDR3 DNA reads as TGTGCCAGCAGTTTCAATTTGAGAGGCGCGGAGACTGAAGCTTTCTTT. The V call is TRBV12-3 or TRBV12-4, the J call TRBJ1-1; D is undetermined. The CDR3 is made up of 16 amino acids. V lost 3 bases, J lost 5 bases, and 19 bases lay in between.

The chain joins TRBV6-5 to TRBJ2-7; perhaps TRBD1 as D (5 bases). Trimming shortened V by 8 bases and J by 2 bases, and 22 bases separated the two germline ends. The CDR3 has 16 residues. Germline loops: CDR1 MNHEY, CDR2 SVGAGI. The CDR3 bases are TGTGCCAGCTCCGGTCTAGGGGTGGCGGCCGCCTACGAGCAGTACTTC. Translating gives CASSGLGVAAAYEQYF.